A single sample is the source of the 13 T cell receptor beta chains below, sequenced in a study of blood T cell repertoires in COVID-19. Here immunoSEQ multiplex PCR was the method, and the copy in TCRdb shows in-frame clones only, minus some. This table holds just over 650,000 clones, more than 80% found once. Sequencing used peripheral blood. The receptor set was obtained from a woman in her late teens or twenties with acute or convalescent COVID-19.

The CDR3 DNA follows: TGTGCCAGCAGCCCAGGCTCGTCTGACTACAATGAGCAGTTCTTC. Protein product: CASSPGSSDYNEQFF. The rearrangement uses TRBV6-4 and TRBJ2-1; D not resolved. This CDR3 region has 15 residues. Trimming stripped 6 bases from V and 3 bases from J, with 15 bases between. Germline values: CDR1 MRHNA, CDR2 SNTAGT.

This sequence joins TRBV4-3 and TRBJ2-3; D possibly corresponds to TRBD2 (5 bases). Per germline, CDR1 LGHNA and CDR2 YSLEER. Trimming took 1 base from V and 0 from J, leaving 8 bases between them. This CDR3 spans 15 amino acids. In nucleotides, the CDR3 is TGCGCCAGCAGCCAAGGTGGACTCAGCACAGATACGCAGTATTTT. As protein: CASSQGGLSTDTQYF.

The rearrangement uses TRBV2 and TRBJ1-1, with a weak D call TRBD1 (6 bases). V was pared by 9 bases and J by 5 bases, with 7 bases between. Looked up from germline, CDR1 is SNHLY and CDR2 is FYNNEI. CDR3 size: 10 residues. This CDR3 reads CARGATEAFF. The DNA for the CDR3 is TGTGCCAGGGGGGCGACTGAAGCTTTCTTT.

The chain is built from TRBV5-5 and TRBJ2-7; D perhaps matches TRBD1 (6 bases). The CDR3 totals 14 residues. Germline V lookup: CDR1 SGHKS, CDR2 YYEKEE (reference sequence). Trimming stripped 3 bases from V and 1 base from J, with 11 bases between. CDR3 sequence: CASSSPGTSYEQYF. The CDR3 DNA is TGTGCCAGCAGCTCCCCCGGGACATCCTACGAGCAGTACTTC. The variable domain in full, completed from reference TRBV5-5 and TRBJ2-7, reads DAGVTQSPTHLIKTRGQQVTLRCSPISGHKSVSWYQQVLGQGPQFIFQYYEKEERGRGNFPDRFSARQFPNYSSELNVNALLLGDSALYLCASSSPGTSYEQYFGPGTRLTVT.

The chain is built from TRBV6-1 and TRBJ1-2; TRBD1 matches 8 bases. CDR3 size: 13 residues. The germline V gene has CDR1 MNHNS and CDR2 SASEGT. After removal of 7 bases from V and 7 bases from J, the junction contained 8 bases not matched to a gene. The CDR3: CASNPGGASGYTF. CDR3 nucleotide sequence: TGTGCCAGCAATCCAGGGGGCGCCTCTGGCTACACCTTC.

The J gene is TRBJ2-7, the V gene TRBV29-1, with D possibly being TRBD2 (5 bases). Deletions cut 7 bases from V and 1 base from J, with 20 bases between. Looked up from germline, CDR1 is SQVTM and CDR2 is ANQGSEA. The length of the CDR3 is 15 residues. In DNA form, the CDR3 reads TGCAGCGCTACCTACAACTCAAGGAGGTCCTACGAGCAGTACTTC. Translating it yields CSATYNSRRSYEQYF.

The V call is TRBV7-9, the J call TRBJ1-2, with 9 bases identical to TRBD1. CDR1 is SEHNR, CDR2 FQNEAQ, per germline (reference sequence). The CDR3 sequence is 15 residues long. After removal of 6 bases from V and 9 bases from J, the junction contained 14 bases not matched to a gene. Here the CDR3 DNA reads TGTGCCAGCAGTACAGGGGGCCCGTTCGGTAGTAGCTACACCTTC. It codes for CASSTGGPFGSSYTF.

This chain joins TRBV10-3 and TRBJ2-7, with TRBD1 as a possible D gene (6 bases). Trimming stripped 2 bases from V and 3 bases from J, with 17 bases between. The CDR3 has 16 residues. The germline V gene has CDR1 ENHRY and CDR2 SYGVKD. CDR3 sequence reads: CAISEAWGHQIYEQYF. The CDR3 DNA sequence: TGTGCCATCAGTGAGGCGTGGGGACACCAGATCTACGAGCAGTACTTC.

The V call is TRBV5-4, the J call TRBJ2-7; D might be TRBD2 (6 bases). Trimming cost V 4 bases and J 1 base, with 15 bases left between them. Per the germline V gene, CDR1 is SGHNT and CDR2 is YYREEE (reference sequence). CDR3 length: 15 residues. CDR3 residues: CASSGGTGNSYEQYF. In DNA, the CDR3 is TGTGCCAGCAGCGGGGGGACCGGTAATTCCTACGAGCAGTACTTC.

V is TRBV10-2 and J is TRBJ2-7; D remains ambiguous. This CDR3 is 13 amino acids long. Germline V gene lookup returns CDR1 WSHSY and CDR2 SAAADI. V gave up 0 bases and J gave up 3 bases, with 6 bases separating them. The DNA of the CDR3 is TGCGCCAGCAGTGAGTCGGCCAACTACGAGCAGTACTTC. It codes for CASSESANYEQYF.

This chain connects TRBV5-1 to TRBJ1-1, with D possibly TRBD1 on 5 matching bases. The germline CDR1 and CDR2 sequences are SGHRS and YFSETQ. Trimming left V 0 bases short and J 7 bases short, with 10 bases between. The CDR3 contains 13 residues. CDR3 sequence (DNA): TGCGCCAGCAGCTTGGGCCCGGGGGGTGAAGCTTTCTTT. This translates into CASSLGPGGEAFF.

The chain joins TRBV9 to TRBJ2-3; D might be TRBD1 (6 bases). The CDR3 has 17 amino acids. Germline CDR1 SGDLS, CDR2 YYNGEE. The V end was cut by 3 bases, the J end by 0 bases, with 17 bases between. CDR3 loop: CASSDGGLPVSTDTQYF. In DNA, the CDR3 is TGTGCCAGCAGCGATGGGGGCCTTCCGGTTAGCACAGATACGCAGTATTTT.

This chain links TRBV24-1 with TRBJ2-3; D perhaps matches TRBD2 (5 bases). Germline V lookup: CDR1 KGHDR, CDR2 SFDVKD. V gave up 4 bases and J gave up 4 bases, with 11 bases separating them. The CDR3 is 14 residues long. The CDR3, as DNA: TGTGCCACCAGTGACCAACTAGTTTCAGATACGCAGTATTTT. Translation gives CATSDQLVSDTQYF.